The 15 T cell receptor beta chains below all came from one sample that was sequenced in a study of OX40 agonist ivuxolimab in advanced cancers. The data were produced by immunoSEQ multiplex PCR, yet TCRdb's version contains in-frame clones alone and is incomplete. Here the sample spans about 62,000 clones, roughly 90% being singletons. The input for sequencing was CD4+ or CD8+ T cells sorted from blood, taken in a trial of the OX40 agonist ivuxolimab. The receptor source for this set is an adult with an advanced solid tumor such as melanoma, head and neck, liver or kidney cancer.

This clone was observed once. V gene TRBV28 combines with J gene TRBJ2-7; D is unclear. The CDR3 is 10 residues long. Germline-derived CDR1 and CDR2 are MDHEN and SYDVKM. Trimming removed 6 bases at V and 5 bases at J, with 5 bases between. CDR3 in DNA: TGTGCCAGCAGGGGGAACGAGCAGTACTTC. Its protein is CASRGNEQYF.

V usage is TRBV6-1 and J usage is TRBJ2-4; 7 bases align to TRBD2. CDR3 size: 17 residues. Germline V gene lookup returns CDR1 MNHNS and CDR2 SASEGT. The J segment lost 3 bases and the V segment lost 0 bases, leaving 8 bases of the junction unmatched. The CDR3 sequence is CASSEAGGNTGKNIQYF. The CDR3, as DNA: TGTGCCAGCAGTGAAGCGGGAGGGAATACGGGCAAAAACATTCAGTACTTC.

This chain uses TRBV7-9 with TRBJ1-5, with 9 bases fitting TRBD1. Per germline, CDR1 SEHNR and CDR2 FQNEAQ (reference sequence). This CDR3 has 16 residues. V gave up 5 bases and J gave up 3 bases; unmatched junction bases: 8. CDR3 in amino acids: CASSPGTGNFNQPQHF. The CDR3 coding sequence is TGTGCCAGCAGCCCCGGGACAGGGAATTTCAATCAGCCCCAGCATTTT.

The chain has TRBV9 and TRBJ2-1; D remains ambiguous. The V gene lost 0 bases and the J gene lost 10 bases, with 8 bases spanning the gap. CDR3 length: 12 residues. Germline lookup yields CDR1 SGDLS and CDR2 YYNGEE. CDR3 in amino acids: CASSVGGGEQFF. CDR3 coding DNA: TGTGCCAGCAGCGTAGGTGGCGGAGAGCAGTTCTTC.

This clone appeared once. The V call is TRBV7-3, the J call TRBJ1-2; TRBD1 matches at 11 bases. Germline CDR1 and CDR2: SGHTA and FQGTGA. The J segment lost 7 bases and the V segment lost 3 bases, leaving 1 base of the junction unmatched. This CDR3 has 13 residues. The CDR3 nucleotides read TGTGCCAGCAGCTTGGGACAGGGGGGTGGCTACACCTTC. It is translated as CASSLGQGGGYTF.

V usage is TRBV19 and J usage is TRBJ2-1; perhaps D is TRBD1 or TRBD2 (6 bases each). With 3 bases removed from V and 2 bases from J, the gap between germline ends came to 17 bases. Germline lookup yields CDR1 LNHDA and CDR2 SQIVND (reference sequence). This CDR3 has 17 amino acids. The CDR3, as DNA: TGTGCCAGTAGTATCGAGGGGGGCGGGACTCCCTACAATGAGCAGTTCTTC. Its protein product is CASSIEGGGTPYNEQFF.

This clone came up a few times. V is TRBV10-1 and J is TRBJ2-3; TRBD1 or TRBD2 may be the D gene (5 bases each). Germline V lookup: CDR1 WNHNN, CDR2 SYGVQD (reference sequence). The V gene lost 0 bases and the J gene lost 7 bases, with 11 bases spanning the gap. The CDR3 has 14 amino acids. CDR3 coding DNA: TGCGCCAGCAGTGAGTCAGGGACCCTGAATACGCAGTATTTT. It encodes CASSESGTLNTQYF.

The CDR3 protein is CASTPVGGASTDTQYF. The CDR3 region has the DNA TGTGCCAGCACCCCGGTAGGTGGGGCAAGCACAGATACGCAGTATTTT. This chain joins TRBV28 and TRBJ2-3; TRBD1 might be the D (5 bases). The CDR3 consists of 16 residues. V was clipped by 7 bases and J by 0 bases, with 17 bases between them. Germline V gives CDR1 MDHEN, CDR2 SYDVKM.

The CDR3 protein is CAWGEGGGNEQFF. For the CDR3, the DNA is TGTGCCTGGGGGGAGGGGGGGGGCAATGAGCAGTTCTTC. The rearrangement uses TRBV30 and TRBJ2-1, with a weak D call TRBD2 (7 bases). The length of the CDR3 is 13 residues. Germline CDR1 and CDR2: GTSNPN and SVGIG (reference sequence). V lost 5 bases and J lost 6, with 14 bases in between.

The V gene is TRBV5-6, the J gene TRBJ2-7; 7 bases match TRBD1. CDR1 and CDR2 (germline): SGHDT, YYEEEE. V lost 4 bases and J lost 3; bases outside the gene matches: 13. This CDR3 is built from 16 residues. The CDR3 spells CASSKGPTGNVYEQYF. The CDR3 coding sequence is TGTGCCAGCAGCAAAGGACCGACAGGGAACGTCTACGAGCAGTACTTC.

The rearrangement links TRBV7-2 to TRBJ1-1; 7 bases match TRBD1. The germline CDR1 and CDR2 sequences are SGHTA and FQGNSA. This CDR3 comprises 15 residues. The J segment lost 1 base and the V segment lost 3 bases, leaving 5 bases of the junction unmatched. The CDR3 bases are TGTGCCAGCAGCTTTTACAGGGGCCCGAACACTGAAGCTTTCTTT. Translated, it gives CASSFYRGPNTEAFF.

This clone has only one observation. This chain's CDR3 is CASSQGGSGASNEQFF. CDR3 bases: TGTGCCAGCAGCCAAGGCGGTAGCGGGGCGAGCAATGAGCAGTTCTTC. The chain has TRBV14 and TRBJ2-1, with TRBD2 matching 8 bases. Germline CDR1 and CDR2: SGHDN and FVKESK. With V trimmed by 1 base and J by 6 bases, 8 bases remained unmatched. The length of the CDR3 is 16 residues.

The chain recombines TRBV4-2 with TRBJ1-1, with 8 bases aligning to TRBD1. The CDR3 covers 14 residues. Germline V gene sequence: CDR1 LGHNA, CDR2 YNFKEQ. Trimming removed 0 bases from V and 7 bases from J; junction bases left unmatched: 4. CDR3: CASSQDLGQGEAFF. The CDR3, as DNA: TGTGCCAGCAGCCAAGATTTAGGACAGGGTGAAGCTTTCTTT.

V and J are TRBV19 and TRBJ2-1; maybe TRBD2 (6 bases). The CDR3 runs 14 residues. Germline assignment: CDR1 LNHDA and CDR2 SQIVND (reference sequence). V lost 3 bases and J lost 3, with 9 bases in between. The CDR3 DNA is TGTGCCAGTAGTATGGCGGGAAACTACAATGAGCAGTTCTTC. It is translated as CASSMAGNYNEQFF.

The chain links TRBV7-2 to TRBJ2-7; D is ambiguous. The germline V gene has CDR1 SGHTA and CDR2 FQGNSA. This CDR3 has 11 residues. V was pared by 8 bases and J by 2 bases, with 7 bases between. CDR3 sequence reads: CASAAPYEQYF. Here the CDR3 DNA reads TGTGCCAGCGCAGCCCCCTACGAGCAGTACTTC. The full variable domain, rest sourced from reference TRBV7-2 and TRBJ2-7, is GAGVSQSPSNKVTEKGKDVELRCDPISGHTALYWYRQSLGQGLEFLIYFQGNSAPDKSGLPSDRFSAERTGGSVSTLTIQRTQQEDSAVYLCASAAPYEQYFGPGTRLTVT.